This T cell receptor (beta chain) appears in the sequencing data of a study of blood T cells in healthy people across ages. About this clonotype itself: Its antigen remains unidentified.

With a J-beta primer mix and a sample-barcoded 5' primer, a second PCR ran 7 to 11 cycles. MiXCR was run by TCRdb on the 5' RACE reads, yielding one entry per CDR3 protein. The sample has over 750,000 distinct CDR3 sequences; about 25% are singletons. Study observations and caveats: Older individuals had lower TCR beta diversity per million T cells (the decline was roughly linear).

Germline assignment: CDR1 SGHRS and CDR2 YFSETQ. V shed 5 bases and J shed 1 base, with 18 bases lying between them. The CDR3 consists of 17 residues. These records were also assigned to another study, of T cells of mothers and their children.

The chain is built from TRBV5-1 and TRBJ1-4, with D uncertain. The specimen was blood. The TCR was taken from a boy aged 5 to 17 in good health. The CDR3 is CASSLAPLGLTNEKLFF. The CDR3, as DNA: TGCGCCAGCAGTCTCGCCCCTCTTGGGCTAACTAATGAAAAACTGTTTTTT.